These 9 T cell receptor beta chains were sequenced from one sample in a study of T cell responses to AZD1222 COVID-19 vaccine. Clones were read by immunoSEQ multiplex PCR, and TCRdb kept only the in-frame ones, dropping some. Among about 110,000 clones listed, around 88% were seen once. Sequenced material: peripheral blood, taken 28 days after the second AZD1222 dose. These receptors were collected from an adult who received the AZD1222 COVID-19 vaccine.

This chain uses TRBV5-1 with TRBJ1-1; D possibly corresponds to TRBD1 (6 bases). Trimming left V 3 bases short and J 2 bases short, with 14 bases between. CDR1 SGHRS and CDR2 YFSETQ come from the germline V gene. This CDR3 has 15 residues. This CDR3 reads CASSSGQLPNTEAFF. The CDR3 nucleotides are TGCGCCAGCAGCTCCGGACAGCTTCCAAACACTGAAGCTTTCTTT.

The rearrangement joins TRBV6-5 to TRBJ1-6, with 7 bases aligning to TRBD1. V lost 0 bases to trimming and J lost 8 bases; unmatched junction nucleotides: 7. In germline, CDR1 is MNHEY, CDR2 SVGAGI. This CDR3 region has 16 residues. This CDR3 reads CASSYSTQGMDSPLHF. The CDR3 DNA is TGTGCCAGCAGTTACTCGACACAGGGGATGGATTCACCCCTCCACTTT.

This chain joins TRBV6-5 and TRBJ1-4, with D unclear. The CDR3 consists of 15 residues. Trimming pared 6 bases from V and 5 bases from J, leaving 16 bases between. Looked up from germline, CDR1 is MNHEY and CDR2 is SVGAGI. CDR3 bases: TGTGCCAGCAGGGCTACCCGGTCGGGGAATGAAAAACTGTTTTTT. Encoded protein: CASRATRSGNEKLFF.

The rearrangement joins TRBV4-3 to TRBJ1-2, with 8 bases that match TRBD1. With V trimmed by 1 base and J by 7 bases, 8 bases remained unmatched. Germline assignment: CDR1 LGHNA and CDR2 YSLEER. CDR3 length: 15 amino acids. In DNA, the CDR3 is TGCGCCAGCAGCCAAGCGGACAGGGAGGCTCGTGGCTACACCTTC. Encoded protein: CASSQADREARGYTF.

V usage is TRBV6-5 and J usage is TRBJ1-3, with no clear D. This CDR3 region has 13 residues. The V end lost 6 bases, the J end lost 2 bases, and 8 bases lay between the germline ends. The germline V gene encodes CDR1 MNHEY and CDR2 SVGAGI. CDR3 in amino acids: CASSLGAGNTIYF. Written as DNA, the CDR3 is TGTGCCAGCAGCCTAGGCGCTGGAAACACCATATATTTT.

The V and J genes are TRBV28 and TRBJ1-6, with a possible D match to TRBD1 (5 bases). The CDR3 extends over 13 amino acids. The V end was cut by 5 bases, the J end by 6 bases, with 8 bases between. The germline V gene has CDR1 MDHEN and CDR2 SYDVKM. The CDR3 sequence is CASSRQLNSPLHF. In DNA, the CDR3 is TGTGCCAGCAGTAGACAGCTTAATTCACCCCTCCACTTT.

V and J are TRBV5-4 and TRBJ2-1; TRBD1 or TRBD2 may be the D gene (5 bases each). With 4 bases removed from V and 5 bases from J, the gap between germline ends came to 13 bases. The CDR3 contains 14 residues. Germline CDR1 is SGHNT and CDR2 is YYREEE (reference sequence). The CDR3 is CASSRDVGDNEQFF. The CDR3, as DNA: TGTGCCAGCAGCCGAGACGTGGGGGACAATGAGCAGTTCTTC.

This chain links TRBV25-1 with TRBJ1-4, with D perhaps matching TRBD1 (5 bases). V was cut by 4 bases and J by 10 bases, with 16 bases left in between. Germline-derived CDR1 and CDR2 are MGHDK and SYGVNS. This CDR3 has 14 amino acids. In nucleotides, the CDR3 is TGTGCCAGCAGTGGACCGGGCACGGGGGGAAAACTGTTTTTT. Amino acid sequence: CASSGPGTGGKLFF.

The chain recombines TRBV5-4 with TRBJ2-7, with D tentatively TRBD2 (6 bases). Germline CDR1 and CDR2: SGHNT and YYREEE (reference sequence). Trimming removed 3 bases at V and 1 base at J, with 14 bases between. The CDR3 contains 15 residues. DNA for the CDR3: TGTGCCAGCAGCTCGGGAGAAAGTCGATCCTACGAGCAGTACTTC. It specifies CASSSGESRSYEQYF.